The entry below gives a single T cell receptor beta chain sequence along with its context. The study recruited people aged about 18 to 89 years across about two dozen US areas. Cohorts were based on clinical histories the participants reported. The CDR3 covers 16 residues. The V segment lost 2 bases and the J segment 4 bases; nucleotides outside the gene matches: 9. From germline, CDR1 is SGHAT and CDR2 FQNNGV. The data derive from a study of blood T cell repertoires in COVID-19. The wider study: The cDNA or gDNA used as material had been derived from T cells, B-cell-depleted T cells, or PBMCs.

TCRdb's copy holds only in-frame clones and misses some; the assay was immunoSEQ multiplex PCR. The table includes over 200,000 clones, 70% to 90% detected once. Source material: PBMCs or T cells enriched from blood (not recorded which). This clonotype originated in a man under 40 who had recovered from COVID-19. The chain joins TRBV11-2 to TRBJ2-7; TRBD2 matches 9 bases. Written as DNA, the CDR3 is TGTGCCAGCAGCTTAAAGCCGGCGGGGGGGCTATACGAGCAGTACTTC. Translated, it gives CASSLKPAGGLYEQYF. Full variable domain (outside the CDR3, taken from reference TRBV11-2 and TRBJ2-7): EAGVAQSPRYKIIEKRQSVAFWCNPISGHATLYWYQQILGQGPKLLIQFQNNGVVDDSQLPKDRFSAERLKGVDSTLKIQPAKLEDSAVYLCASSLKPAGGLYEQYFGPGTRLTVT.